What follows are 23 T cell receptor beta chains derived from one specimen sequenced in a study of cytomegalovirus exposure and HLA in healthy donors. This PCR relied on a set of 60 Vbeta primers and 13 Jbeta primers. The assay was immunoSEQ multiplex PCR, and TCRdb's table has in-frame clones only and misses some. In all, the sample yields roughly 100,000 clones. Sequencing used PBMCs. These receptors were obtained from a man aged 40-49 years in good health and CMV-seronegative.

The chain employs TRBV5-1 and TRBJ2-1; D is perhaps TRBD2 (6 bases). Between the trimmed V and J ends, which lost 2 bases and 0 bases, there was a span of 12 bases. Germline CDR1 is SGHRS and CDR2 is YFSETQ. The CDR3 runs to 16 residues. The CDR3 nucleotides are TGCGCCAGCAGCTTATCGGGGGATGGCTCCTACAATGAGCAGTTCTTC. This encodes CASSLSGDGSYNEQFF. Full variable domain (rest looked up from reference TRBV5-1 and TRBJ2-1): KAGVTQTPRYLIKTRGQQVTLSCSPISGHRSVSWYQQTPGQGLQFLFEYFSETQRNKGNFPGRFSGRQFSNSRSEMNVSTLELGDSALYLCASSLSGDGSYNEQFFGPGTRLTVL.

This chain joins TRBV19 and TRBJ2-7; D might be TRBD2 (5 bases). CDR1 is LNHDA and CDR2 is SQIVND in the germline V gene (reference sequence). The CDR3 has 12 amino acids. V shed 2 bases and J shed 5 bases, with 7 bases lying between them. CDR3 in DNA: TGTGCCAGTAGTATACCGGGGAACGAGCAGTACTTC. The encoded protein is CASSIPGNEQYF.

The DNA for the CDR3 is TGTGCCAGCTCACCGTCCCCCCAGGGTGACGAGCAGTACTTC. It translates to CASSPSPQGDEQYF. The chain has TRBV18 and TRBJ2-7; TRBD1 might be the D (5 bases). Germline V gene data show CDR1 as KGHSH and CDR2 as LQKENI. The CDR3 extends over 14 amino acids. Trimming cost V 3 bases and J 5 bases, with 14 bases left between them. Using reference TRBV18 and TRBJ2-7 for the parts outside the CDR3, the full variable domain is NAGVMQNPRHLVRRRGQEARLRCSPMKGHSHVYWYRQLPEEGLKFMVYLQKENIIDESGMPKERFSAEFPKEGPSILRIQQVVRGDSAAYFCASSPSPQGDEQYFGPGTRLTVT.

The chain couples TRBV28 to TRBJ1-2, with D perhaps TRBD1 (5 bases). Per the germline V gene, CDR1 is MDHEN and CDR2 is SYDVKM. This CDR3 has 15 amino acids. V was clipped by 3 bases and J by 8 bases, with 19 bases between them. DNA for the CDR3: TGTGCCAGCAGTTTTTTGACAGACCTGGGCGGCGGCTACACCTTC. Its protein product is CASSFLTDLGGGYTF.

This chain uses TRBV5-4 with TRBJ1-1, with a weak D call TRBD1 (5 bases). Deletions cut 6 bases from V and 1 base from J, with 10 bases between. The CDR3 sequence is 13 residues long. CDR1 SGHNT and CDR2 YYREEE come from the germline V gene (reference sequence). CDR3 DNA: TGTGCCAGCACGATAGACAGGAACACTGAAGCTTTCTTT. Amino acid sequence: CASTIDRNTEAFF. Variable domain in full (rest from reference TRBV5-4 and TRBJ1-1): ETGVTQSPTHLIKTRGQQVTLRCSSQSGHNTVSWYQQALGQGPQFIFQYYREEENGRGNFPPRFSGLQFPNYSSELNVNALELDDSALYLCASTIDRNTEAFFGQGTRLTVV.

The chain joins TRBV11-2 to TRBJ2-1; 8 nucleotides line up with TRBD2. The CDR3 runs to 15 residues. Germline lookup yields CDR1 SGHAT and CDR2 FQNNGV. Unmatched junction bases numbered 5, after V lost 5 bases and J lost 2 bases. The chain's CDR3 is CASSLTSGTYNEQFF. CDR3 nucleotides: TGTGCCAGCAGCCTTACTAGCGGAACCTACAATGAGCAGTTCTTC.

The chain joins TRBV7-9 to TRBJ2-3; a weak D match, TRBD2 (5 bases). V was shortened by 1 base and J by 4 bases, with 9 bases between the two germline ends. This CDR3 has 14 amino acids. Germline CDR1 is SEHNR and CDR2 is FQNEAQ (reference sequence). The CDR3 sequence: CASSLDLASDTQYF. The DNA for the CDR3 is TGTGCCAGCAGCTTAGACCTAGCTTCAGATACGCAGTATTTT.

The chain has TRBV10-1 and TRBJ2-5; D is possibly TRBD2 (6 bases). The CDR3 is 14 amino acids. Trimming pared 5 bases from V and 5 bases from J, leaving 15 bases between. Germline CDR1 WNHNN, CDR2 SYGVQD (reference sequence). The CDR3 is CASSSGAGGETQYF. CDR3 sequence (DNA): TGCGCCAGCAGTTCCGGAGCTGGGGGGGAGACCCAGTACTTC.

The chain employs TRBV29-1 and TRBJ2-1; tentative D call: TRBD1 (6 bases). The germline gives CDR1 SQVTM, CDR2 ANQGSEA. Trimming removed 2 bases from V and 6 bases from J, with 8 bases in between. This CDR3 is built from 12 residues. CDR3 nucleotide sequence: TGCAGCGTTGAATGGGGGCGCAATGAGCAGTTCTTC. Its translation: CSVEWGRNEQFF.

This sequence joins TRBV18 and TRBJ1-2, with D maybe TRBD1 (6 bases). V shed 0 bases and J shed 2 bases, with 10 bases lying between them. The CDR3 length is 15 residues. Looked up from germline, CDR1 is KGHSH and CDR2 is LQKENI. This CDR3 is CASSPPGQQNYGYTF. The CDR3 nucleotides are TGTGCCAGCTCACCACCAGGACAGCAAAACTATGGCTACACCTTC.

The genes are TRBV6-1 and TRBJ2-7, with TRBD2 identical over 13 bases. V was clipped by 5 bases and J by 2 bases; unmatched bases: 3. CDR1 and CDR2 (germline): MNHNS, SASEGT. CDR3 length: 15 residues. The CDR3, as DNA: TGTGCCAGCAGTTCGGGACTAGCGGGACCCTACGAGCAGTACTTC. It yields the protein CASSSGLAGPYEQYF.

J is TRBJ2-6 and V is TRBV19; D is unresolved. The V end lost 8 bases, the J end lost 0 bases, and 8 bases lay between the germline ends. This CDR3 is built from 14 residues. CDR1 and CDR2 (germline): LNHDA, SQIVND (reference sequence). The CDR3 DNA is TGTGCCAGTCTAAGCCCCTCTGGGGCCAACGTCCTGACTTTC. Its protein product is CASLSPSGANVLTF.

The J gene is TRBJ1-2, the V gene TRBV19; 7 positions match TRBD1. This CDR3 contains 14 residues. V shed 7 bases and J 3 bases; nucleotides not matched to a gene: 8. Germline assignment: CDR1 LNHDA and CDR2 SQIVND (reference sequence). The DNA of the CDR3 is TGTGCCAGTAATGTAAGGACAGGTGACTATGGCTACACCTTC. The encoded protein is CASNVRTGDYGYTF.

Written as DNA, the CDR3 is TGTGCCATCAGTAAGGGCGACAGTCCCCCCTACGAGCAGTACTTC. This gives the protein CAISKGDSPPYEQYF. V usage is TRBV10-3 and J usage is TRBJ2-7; possibly TRBD1 for D (5 bases). Trimming removed 5 bases from V and 2 bases from J, with 16 bases in between. This CDR3 contains 15 residues. Germline CDR1 and CDR2: ENHRY and SYGVKD.

The rearrangement joins TRBV29-1 to TRBJ2-1; TRBD2 matches at 9 bases. Trimming at V came to 6 bases and at J to 8 bases, leaving 8 bases not matched to a gene. This CDR3 is 13 amino acids long. CDR1 and CDR2 from the germline V gene are SQVTM and ANQGSEA. CDR3 coding DNA: TGCAGCGTAGATCCCGGGACTAGCTATGAGCAGTTCTTC. This gives the protein CSVDPGTSYEQFF.

This chain connects TRBV4-3 to TRBJ2-3; 10 positions match TRBD1. The ends lost 3 bases at V and 2 bases at J; junction bases unmatched: 2. Looked up from germline, CDR1 is LGHNA and CDR2 is YSLEER. The CDR3 covers 15 residues. The CDR3 protein is CASSQGQGLTDTQYF. As DNA, the CDR3 is TGCGCCAGCAGCCAGGGACAGGGGCTCACAGATACGCAGTATTTT.

The rearrangement uses TRBV6-1 and TRBJ2-1; D unclear. With 1 base removed from V and 7 bases from J, the gap between germline ends came to 8 bases. The CDR3 length is 13 residues. Germline V CDR1 and CDR2: MNHNS, SASEGT. CDR3 DNA: TGTGCCAGCAGTGAAGTCCCAATGAATGAGCAGTTCTTC. It yields the protein CASSEVPMNEQFF.

V is TRBV19 and J is TRBJ2-1; 8 bases are shared with TRBD1. Germline V CDR1 and CDR2: LNHDA, SQIVND (reference sequence). After removal of 6 bases from V and 5 bases from J, the junction contained 6 bases not matched to a gene. CDR3 length equals 14 residues. DNA of the CDR3: TGTGCCAGTAGCCCCAGGGGGCCGAACAATGAGCAGTTCTTC. Translated, it gives CASSPRGPNNEQFF.

This sequence joins TRBV11-2 and TRBJ2-1; D may be TRBD2 (5 bases). The V and J ends lost 1 base and 8 bases respectively, with 9 bases between them. The germline CDR1 and CDR2 sequences are SGHAT and FQNNGV. This CDR3 has 13 amino acids. The CDR3 DNA reads as TGTGCCAGCAGCTTAGGAGGGTGGGATGAGCAGTTCTTC. Its protein product is CASSLGGWDEQFF.

The J gene is TRBJ2-7, the V gene TRBV4-3; D perhaps matches TRBD2 (6 bases). The CDR3 contains 15 residues. V was clipped by 3 bases and J by 1 base, with 13 bases between them. Germline V lookup: CDR1 LGHNA, CDR2 YSLEER. DNA for the CDR3: TGCGCCAGCAGCCATGACACCGGGAGTTCCTACGAGCAGTACTTC. This codes for CASSHDTGSSYEQYF.

The chain has TRBV2 and TRBJ1-1, with TRBD1 identical over 8 bases. The CDR3 sequence is 17 residues long. Germline trimming cut 7 bases from V and 1 base from J; bases unmatched to any gene: 14. Germline lookup yields CDR1 SNHLY and CDR2 FYNNEI. CDR3 protein: CASIEVGRGLQNTEAFF. The CDR3 region has the DNA TGTGCCAGCATTGAGGTTGGCAGGGGGCTTCAGAACACTGAAGCTTTCTTT.

The V and J genes are TRBV7-5 and TRBJ1-4; the DNA was not used to check the table's D call, TRBD1. TRBV7-5 represents a pseudogene. The CDR3 has 15 residues. The CDR3 spells CASRIIGVEGEKLFF. In nucleotides, the CDR3 is TGTGCCAGTAGAATAATAGGGGTGGAAGGCGAAAAACTGTTTTTT.

The genes are TRBV27 and TRBJ1-2; tentative D call: TRBD1 (5 bases). Trimming removed 6 bases from V and 8 bases from J, with 13 bases in between. The CDR3 loop spans 12 amino acids. Germline CDR1 reads MNHEY; CDR2 reads SMNVEV (reference sequence). CDR3 sequence: CASRAGFGGYTF. The CDR3 region has the DNA TGTGCCAGCAGAGCAGGGTTTGGAGGCTACACCTTC.